This TCR beta chain appears in the sequencing data of a study of blood T cell repertoires in COVID-19. Looking at the study overall: The samples span acute and convalescent COVID-19 from the United States, Italy and Spain. T cells, B-cell-depleted T cells, or PBMCs provided the cDNA or gDNA that served as material.

Original analysis: The authors estimated nucleated cell counts from reference gene primer amplification. The data were produced by immunoSEQ multiplex PCR, yet TCRdb's version contains in-frame clones alone and is incomplete. That table furnishes V, J and clone size, whereas the DNA furnished D and trimming. The profile covers more than 250,000 clones, with around 85% appearing a single time and approximately 5.1% taken by the ten largest. V gave up 3 bases and J gave up 0 bases, with 11 bases separating them. Germline loops: CDR1 KGHSH, CDR2 LQKENI. CDR3 size: 15 residues. The V call is TRBV18, the J call TRBJ1-2, with no clear D. Sequencing used peripheral blood. This receptor was identified in a man aged 50 to 59 with active or convalescent COVID-19. CDR3 DNA sequence: TGTGCCAGCTCACCCGCGGCGGGTTCTAACTATGGCTACACCTTC. Translation gives CASSPAAGSNYGYTF.